This is a list of T cell receptor beta chains from one sample in a study of metastatic and nonmetastatic thyroid tumors. TCRdb re-called the PCR reads through MiXCR. Of about 23,000 clones listed, over 20% are singletons. Material for sequencing was blood. These receptors were collected from a female donor with papillary thyroid cancer or a benign thyroid nodule (not recorded which). Some clones in this sample may be carry-over from other donors' samples. The CDR3 runs from the conserved cysteine through the conserved F or W. D genes are given only for firm matches. Clone size is given for some rows only: seen once, a few or many times, or a class if the clone is expanded.

clone size,D gene,V gene,J gene,CDR3 DNA,CDR3 protein
medium-sized,NA,TRBV20-1,TRBJ1-1,TGCAGTGCGCCGGACAGTCGGACTGAAGCTTTCTTT,CSAPDSRTEAFF
many,NA,TRBV28,TRBJ1-2,TGTGCCAGCATGTTCGGGGGGGGCTACACCTTC,CASMFGGGYTF
many,NA,TRBV4-3,TRBJ1-2,TGCGCCAGCAGCCTACAGGTTGTGGGACATAACTATGGCTACACCTTC,CASSLQVVGHNYGYTF
NA,NA,TRBV11-1,TRBJ1-2,TGTGCCAGCAGCTTCGGTCAGGGGAAGTGTCTAAACTATGGCTACACCTTC,CASSFGQGKCLNYGYTF
many,NA,TRBV7-9,TRBJ2-1,TGTGCCAGCAGCTTACCCCCAAATGAGCAGTTCTTC,CASSLPPNEQFF
few,NA,TRBV4-2,TRBJ2-5,TGTGCCAGCAGCCAAACCGGAGAGATCCAGTACTTC,CASSQTGEIQYF
NA,NA,TRBV6-4,TRBJ2-3,TGTGCCAGCAGTTGGGGGACCCAGGATACGCAGTCTTTT,CASSWGTQDTQSF
many,TRBD1,TRBV27,TRBJ2-5,TGTGCCAGCAGGGGGACAGGGGTAAAGACCCAGTACTTC,CASRGTGVKTQYF
many,TRBD1,TRBV3-1,TRBJ2-7,TGTGCCAGCAGCTACAAGGGACAGGGGGTCGGGGAGCAGTACTTC,CASSYKGQGVGEQYF
many,NA,TRBV6-1,TRBJ2-4,TGTGCCAGCAGTGAACCAGGGGCCAAAAACATTCAGTACTTC,CASSEPGAKNIQYF
medium-sized,NA,TRBV7-3,TRBJ2-7,TGTGCCAGCAGCCCCGACGGCTACGAGCAGTACTTC,CASSPDGYEQYF
medium-sized,TRBD1,TRBV15,TRBJ2-7,TGTGCCACCAGCAGAGATAGGGGCAGGGGGAGAGAGCAGTACTTC,CATSRDRGRGREQYF
NA,NA,TRBV10-2,TRBJ1-4,TGCGCCAGCCGTATCTCCCAGGGAAATCTGTTTTTT,CASRISQGNLFF
NA,NA,TRBV7-2,TRBJ2-7,TGTGCCAGCAGCCCTACCCGTACCTACGAGCAGTACTTC,CASSPTRTYEQYF
many,NA,TRBV15,TRBJ2-6,TGTGCCACCAGCAGAGTTCAGGGGTCAGGGGCCAACGTCCTGACTTTC,CATSRVQGSGANVLTF
medium-sized,TRBD1,TRBV6-1,TRBJ2-2,TGTGCCAGCAGGGGACAGGGTGACACCGGGGAGCTGTTTTTT,CASRGQGDTGELFF
many,NA,TRBV6-1,TRBJ2-7,TGTGCCAGCAGCCGCGTCCCGGTGGAGGATTACGAGCAGTACTTC,CASSRVPVEDYEQYF
NA,TRBD2,TRBV6-2/TRBV6-3,TRBJ2-3,TGTGCCAGCAGGGGACTAGCGGGAGTAGCAGATACGCAGTATTTT,CASRGLAGVADTQYF
many,NA,TRBV18,TRBJ2-5,TGTGCCAGCTCACCCAACGCAGGACCGGGGGAGACCCAGTACTTC,CASSPNAGPGETQYF
many,TRBD2,TRBV6-4,TRBJ2-3,TGTGCCAGCAGTGACTCTCCGGCGGGGGGCGCAGATACGCAGTATTTT,CASSDSPAGGADTQYF
many,TRBD2,TRBV6-4,TRBJ2-3,TGTGCCAGCAGCGAGACTAGCGGGGGAGGCACAGATACGCAGTATTTT,CASSETSGGGTDTQYF
NA,NA,TRBV12-3/TRBV12-4,TRBJ2-1,TGTGCCAGCATTTGGGGACTGGGGATGTTCTTC,CASIWGLGMFF
many,TRBD1,TRBV3-1,TRBJ1-1,TGTGCCAGCAGCCAAACAGGGGGGCCCACTGAAGCTTTCTTT,CASSQTGGPTEAFF
NA,NA,TRBV11-1,TRBJ2-1,TGTGCCAGCAGCTTCCGATTGGGTGTTTTGGATGAGCAGTTCTTC,CASSFRLGVLDEQFF
many,NA,TRBV30,TRBJ2-1,TGTGCCTGGTTAGGTTCGTCAGGGGAAGAGCAGTTCTTC,CAWLGSSGEEQFF
NA,TRBD2,TRBV11-2,TRBJ2-7,TGTGCCAGCAGCTTAGTAGCTAGCGGGAGGGGTGCGAGCTCCTACGAGCAGTACTTC,CASSLVASGRGASSYEQYF
few,NA,TRBV10-2,TRBJ1-2,TGCGCCAGCAGTGAAGGTGACGGAGTCATGTGGTCCAATGGCTACACCTTC,CASSEGDGVMWSNGYTF
NA,NA,TRBV4-1,TRBJ2-7,TGCGCCAGCAGCCCGAATGAGCCCAACTACGAGCAGTACTTC,CASSPNEPNYEQYF
NA,NA,TRBV6-2/TRBV6-3,TRBJ1-6,TGTCCCAGCAGTCTCGCGGTGGGATTGTCACCCCTCCACTTT,CPSSLAVGLSPLHF
many,TRBD2,TRBV20-1,TRBJ2-3,TGCAGTGCTAGATCCGGACTAGTACCAGATACGCAGTATTTT,CSARSGLVPDTQYF
NA,NA,TRBV2,TRBJ2-7,TGTGCCAGCAATTCAGACCGGGACTCGTACGAGCAGTACTTC,CASNSDRDSYEQYF
many,TRBD2,TRBV20-1,TRBJ2-1,TGCAGTGCTACCTCTAGCGGGAGTAGATACAATGAGCAGTTCTTC,CSATSSGSRYNEQFF
medium-sized,TRBD1,TRBV6-7,TRBJ1-2,TGTGCCAGCCCCAACCGGGACAGGGCTTATGGCTACACCTTC,CASPNRDRAYGYTF
NA,TRBD1,TRBV30,TRBJ2-1,TGTGCCTGGAGGGAGACAGGGTTGTGGTTCGGTGAGCAGATCTTC,CAWRETGLWFGEQIF
NA,TRBD2,TRBV30,TRBJ2-1,TGTGCCTGGAGGGGGACTAGCGGGTACAATGAGCAGTTCTTC,CAWRGTSGYNEQFF
medium-sized,NA,TRBV6-1,TRBJ2-2,TGTGCCAGCGGGGACACCGGGGAGCTGTTTTTT,CASGDTGELFF
few,TRBD1,TRBV6-1,TRBJ1-1,TGTGCCAGCAGTGAATCGACAGGGGACATGAACAATGAAGCTTTCTTT,CASSESTGDMNNEAFF
medium-sized,NA,TRBV12-3/TRBV12-4,TRBJ2-7,TGTGCCAGCAGCCGAGACCCAGGAGACTTAGGCGAGCAGTACTTC,CASSRDPGDLGEQYF
many,NA,TRBV7-2,TRBJ1-5,TGTGCCAGCAGCTTATATGGGGGTAATCAGCCCCAGCATTTT,CASSLYGGNQPQHF
many,TRBD2,TRBV5-1,TRBJ2-3,TGCGCCAGCAGCGAGGTCGCTAGCGGGGGGACTAGCACAGATACGCAGTATTTT,CASSEVASGGTSTDTQYF
NA,NA,TRBV6-1,TRBJ2-5,TGTGCCAGCGGGGGCGGCCAGACCCAGTACTTC,CASGGGQTQYF
medium-sized,NA,TRBV28,TRBJ2-7,TGTGCCAGCAGTTTCGGGACCCCGGTGGGCGAGCAGTACTTC,CASSFGTPVGEQYF
NA,TRBD2,TRBV6-2/TRBV6-3,TRBJ2-3,TGTGCCAGCAGTTGGATACTAGCGTTGGAACTGGATACGCAGTATTTT,CASSWILALELDTQYF
many,TRBD2,TRBV13,TRBJ2-7,TGTGCCAGCAGGATCGGGACTACCGGCTACGAGCAGTACTTC,CASRIGTTGYEQYF
NA,NA,TRBV20-1,TRBJ2-1,TGCAGTGCTAGAGGCCGGGGGGCAGTGAATGAGCAGTTCTTC,CSARGRGAVNEQFF
NA,TRBD2,TRBV6-2/TRBV6-3,TRBJ2-3,TGTGCCAGCAGCTTTAGCGGGAGTCGGGTAGATACGCAGTATTTT,CASSFSGSRVDTQYF
few,NA,TRBV7-9,TRBJ2-7,TGTGCCAGCTTAGAACCTTACGAGCAGTACTTC,CASLEPYEQYF